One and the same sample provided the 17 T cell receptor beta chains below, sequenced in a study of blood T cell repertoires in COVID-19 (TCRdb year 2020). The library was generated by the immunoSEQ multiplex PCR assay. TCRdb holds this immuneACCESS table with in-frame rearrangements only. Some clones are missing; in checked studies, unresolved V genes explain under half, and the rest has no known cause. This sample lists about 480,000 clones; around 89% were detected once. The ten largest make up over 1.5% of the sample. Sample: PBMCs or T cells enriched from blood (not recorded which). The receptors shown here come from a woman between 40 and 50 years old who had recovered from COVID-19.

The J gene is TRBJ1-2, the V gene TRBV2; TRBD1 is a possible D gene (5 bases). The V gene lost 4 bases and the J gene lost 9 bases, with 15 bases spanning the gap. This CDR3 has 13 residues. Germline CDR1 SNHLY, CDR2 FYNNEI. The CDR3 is CASSGQNMVSYTF. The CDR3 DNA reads TGTGCCAGCAGTGGACAGAATATGGTTAGCTACACCTTC.

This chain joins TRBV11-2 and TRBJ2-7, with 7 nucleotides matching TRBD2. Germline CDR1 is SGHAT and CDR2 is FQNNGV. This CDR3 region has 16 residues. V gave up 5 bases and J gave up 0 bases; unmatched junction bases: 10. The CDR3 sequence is CASSPWGGVTSYEQYF. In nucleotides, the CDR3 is TGTGCCAGCAGCCCCTGGGGGGGAGTTACCTCCTACGAGCAGTACTTC.

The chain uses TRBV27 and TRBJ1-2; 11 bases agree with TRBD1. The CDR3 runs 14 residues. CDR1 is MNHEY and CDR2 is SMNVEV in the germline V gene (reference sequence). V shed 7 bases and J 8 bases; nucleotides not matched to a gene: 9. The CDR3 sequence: CASKPGQGVYGYTF. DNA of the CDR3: TGTGCCAGCAAGCCGGGACAGGGGGTTTACGGCTACACCTTC.

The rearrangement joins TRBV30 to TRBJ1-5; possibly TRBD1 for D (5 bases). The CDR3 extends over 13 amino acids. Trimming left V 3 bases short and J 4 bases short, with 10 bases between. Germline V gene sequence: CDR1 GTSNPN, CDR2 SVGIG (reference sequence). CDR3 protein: CAWSGGGNQPQHF. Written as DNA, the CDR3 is TGTGCCTGGAGCGGGGGGGGAAATCAGCCCCAGCATTTT.

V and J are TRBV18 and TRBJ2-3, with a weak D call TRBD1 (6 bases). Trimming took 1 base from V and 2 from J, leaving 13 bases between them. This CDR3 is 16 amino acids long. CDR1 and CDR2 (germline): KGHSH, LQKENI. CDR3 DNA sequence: TGTGCCAGCTCACCACGGTTCGGACAGAACACAGATACGCAGTATTTT. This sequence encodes CASSPRFGQNTDTQYF.

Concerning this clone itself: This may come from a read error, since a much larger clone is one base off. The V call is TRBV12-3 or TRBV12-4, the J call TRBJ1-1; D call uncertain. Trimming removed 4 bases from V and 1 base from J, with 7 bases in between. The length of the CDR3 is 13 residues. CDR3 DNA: TGTGCCAGCAGTTACCGGGAGAACACTGAAGCTTTCTTT. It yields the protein CASSYRENTEAFF.

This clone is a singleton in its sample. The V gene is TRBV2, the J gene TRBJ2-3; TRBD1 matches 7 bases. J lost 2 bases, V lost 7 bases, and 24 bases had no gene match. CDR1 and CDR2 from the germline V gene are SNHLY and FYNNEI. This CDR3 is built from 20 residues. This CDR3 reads CASTRGGQGKSSWNTDTQYF. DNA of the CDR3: TGTGCCAGCACCCGAGGGGGCCAGGGGAAATCTTCCTGGAACACAGATACGCAGTATTTT.

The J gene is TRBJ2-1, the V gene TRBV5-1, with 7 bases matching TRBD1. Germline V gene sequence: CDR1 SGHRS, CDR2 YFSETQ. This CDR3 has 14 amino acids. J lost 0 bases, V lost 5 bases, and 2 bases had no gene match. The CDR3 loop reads CASRGDSSYNEQFF. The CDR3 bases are TGCGCCAGCAGGGGGGACAGCTCCTACAATGAGCAGTTCTTC.

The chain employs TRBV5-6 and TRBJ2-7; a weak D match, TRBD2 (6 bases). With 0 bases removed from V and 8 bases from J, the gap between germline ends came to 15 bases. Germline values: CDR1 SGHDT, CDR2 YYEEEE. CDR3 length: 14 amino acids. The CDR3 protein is CASSLADASVKQYF. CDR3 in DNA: TGTGCCAGCAGCTTGGCCGACGCTAGCGTCAAGCAGTACTTC. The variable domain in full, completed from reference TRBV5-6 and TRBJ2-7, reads DAGVTQSPTHLIKTRGQQVTLRCSPKSGHDTVSWYQQALGQGPQFIFQYYEEEERQRGNFPDRFSGHQFPNYSSELNVNALLLGDSALYLCASSLADASVKQYFGPGTRLTVT.

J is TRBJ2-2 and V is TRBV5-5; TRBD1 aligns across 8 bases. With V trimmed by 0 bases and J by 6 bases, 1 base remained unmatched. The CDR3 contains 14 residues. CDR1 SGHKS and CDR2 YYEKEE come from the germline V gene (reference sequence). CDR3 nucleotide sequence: TGTGCCAGCAGCTTGGTGACAGGGGCCGGGGAGCTGTTTTTT. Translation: CASSLVTGAGELFF. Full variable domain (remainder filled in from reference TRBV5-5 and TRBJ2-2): DAGVTQSPTHLIKTRGQQVTLRCSPISGHKSVSWYQQVLGQGPQFIFQYYEKEERGRGNFPDRFSARQFPNYSSELNVNALLLGDSALYLCASSLVTGAGELFFGEGSRLTVL.

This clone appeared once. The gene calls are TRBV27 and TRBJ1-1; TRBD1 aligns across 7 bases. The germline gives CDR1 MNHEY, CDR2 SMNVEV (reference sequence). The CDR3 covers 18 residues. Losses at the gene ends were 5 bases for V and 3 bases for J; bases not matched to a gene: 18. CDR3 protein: CASSQRTGPSNSDTEAFF. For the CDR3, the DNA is TGTGCCAGCAGTCAGCGGACAGGCCCTTCGAATTCGGACACTGAAGCTTTCTTT.

CDR3 nucleotide sequence: TGTGCCAGCAGCTCCGGGACAGGGAACTATGGCTACACCTTC. Protein sequence: CASSSGTGNYGYTF. The V call is TRBV7-2, the J call TRBJ1-2; 9 bases line up with TRBD1. The CDR3 is made up of 14 amino acids. Germline assignment: CDR1 SGHTA and CDR2 FQGNSA. Trimming removed 4 bases from V and 2 bases from J; junction bases left unmatched: 2. Full variable domain (outside the CDR3, taken from reference TRBV7-2 and TRBJ1-2): GAGVSQSPSNKVTEKGKDVELRCDPISGHTALYWYRQSLGQGLEFLIYFQGNSAPDKSGLPSDRFSAERTGGSVSTLTIQRTQQEDSAVYLCASSSGTGNYGYTFGSGTRLTVV.

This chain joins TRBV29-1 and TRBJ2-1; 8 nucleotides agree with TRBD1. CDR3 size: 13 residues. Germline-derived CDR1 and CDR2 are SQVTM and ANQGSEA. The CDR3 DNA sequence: TGCAGTGCGGACAGGGTGGGTCCGAATGAGCAGTTCTTC. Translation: CSADRVGPNEQFF.

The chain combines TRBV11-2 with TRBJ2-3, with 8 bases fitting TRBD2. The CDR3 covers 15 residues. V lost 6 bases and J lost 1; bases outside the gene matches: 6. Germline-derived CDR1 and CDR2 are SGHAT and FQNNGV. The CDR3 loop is CASRGAGVGTDTQYF. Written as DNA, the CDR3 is TGTGCCAGCAGGGGAGCGGGAGTGGGCACAGATACGCAGTATTTT.

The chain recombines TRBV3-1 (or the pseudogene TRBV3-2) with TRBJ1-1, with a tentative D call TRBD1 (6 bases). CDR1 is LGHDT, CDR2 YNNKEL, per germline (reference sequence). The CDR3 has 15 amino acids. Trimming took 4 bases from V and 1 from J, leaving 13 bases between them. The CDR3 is CASSLGTGQNTEAFF. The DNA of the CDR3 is TGTGCCAGCAGCCTGGGGACGGGACAGAACACTGAAGCTTTCTTT.

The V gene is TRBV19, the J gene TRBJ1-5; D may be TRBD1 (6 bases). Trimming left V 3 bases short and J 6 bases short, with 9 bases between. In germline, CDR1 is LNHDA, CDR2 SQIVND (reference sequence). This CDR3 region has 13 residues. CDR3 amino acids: CASSMDRPQPQHF. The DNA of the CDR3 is TGTGCCAGTAGTATGGACAGACCTCAGCCCCAGCATTTT.

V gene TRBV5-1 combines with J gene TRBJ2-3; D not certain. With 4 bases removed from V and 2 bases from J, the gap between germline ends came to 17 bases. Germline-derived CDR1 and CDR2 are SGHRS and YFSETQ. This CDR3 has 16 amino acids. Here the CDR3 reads CASSGGPRLVTDTQYF. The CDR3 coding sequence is TGCGCCAGCAGCGGCGGCCCTAGACTCGTCACAGATACGCAGTATTTT.